This T cell receptor (beta chain) was identified during a study of blood T cell repertoires in COVID-19. About the study: From the United States, Italy and Spain came samples of acute and convalescent COVID-19. Nucleic acid was either cDNA or gDNA, and it came from T cells, B-cell-depleted T cells, or PBMCs.

The CDR3 is made up of 15 amino acids. Per germline, CDR1 KGHSH and CDR2 LQKENI. With V trimmed by 3 bases and J by 8 bases, 10 bases remained unmatched. Methods used by the authors: Amplifying reference gene primers gave estimates of nucleated cell counts. Measured with immunoSEQ multiplex PCR; TCRdb has only the in-frame clones, and not every one. V and J calls and clone size are given by that table; D and trimming were obtained from the DNA. The sample contains around 200,000 clones, approximately 78% of which appear only once. The chain recombines TRBV18 with TRBJ1-2; 9 bases map to TRBD1. The specimen sequenced was peripheral blood. This TCR was recovered from a woman of 80 years or more with active or convalescent COVID-19. The CDR3 protein is CASSPGQGDARGYTF. DNA for the CDR3: TGTGCCAGCTCACCGGGACAGGGTGATGCTCGCGGCTACACCTTC.